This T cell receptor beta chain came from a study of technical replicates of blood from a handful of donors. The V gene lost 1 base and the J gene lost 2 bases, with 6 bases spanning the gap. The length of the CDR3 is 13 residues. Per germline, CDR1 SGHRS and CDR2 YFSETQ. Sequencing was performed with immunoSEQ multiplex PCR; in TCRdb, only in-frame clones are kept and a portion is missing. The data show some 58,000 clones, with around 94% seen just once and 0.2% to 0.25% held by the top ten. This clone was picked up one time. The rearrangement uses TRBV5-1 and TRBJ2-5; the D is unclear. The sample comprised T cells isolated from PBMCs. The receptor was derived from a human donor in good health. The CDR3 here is CASSLQKQETQYF. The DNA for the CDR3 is TGCGCCAGCAGCTTGCAAAAACAAGAGACCCAGTACTTC.